One sample yielded the 18 T cell receptor beta chains listed below, sequenced in a study of monozygotic twins with inflammatory bowel disease. Each CDR3 protein gets one entry in TCRdb, which reprocessed the 5' RACE reads and gives no DNA. The sample totals some 450,000 distinct CDR3 sequences. Source material: blood. Receptors were obtained from a human donor with ulcerative colitis or Crohn's disease, or a healthy co-twin of an affected twin (not recorded which).

The chain carries TRBV12-3 or TRBV12-4 and TRBJ2-4. The CDR3 consists of 12 residues. Here the CDR3 reads CASSLGQNIQYF.

This sequence joins TRBV5-5 and TRBJ1-2; TCRdb's D gene call, TRBD1, goes unchecked for lack of DNA. Germline V gene data show CDR1 as SGHKS and CDR2 as YYEKEE (reference sequence). The CDR3 consists of 15 residues. The CDR3 protein is CASSWSPGQAYGYTF. The full variable domain, in which reference TRBV5-5 and TRBJ1-2 provide the parts outside the CDR3, is DAGVTQSPTHLIKTRGQQVTLRCSPISGHKSVSWYQQVLGQGPQFIFQYYEKEERGRGNFPDRFSARQFPNYSSELNVNALLLGDSALYLCASSWSPGQAYGYTFGSGTRLTVV.

The chain is built from TRBV5-1 and TRBJ1-1; TCRdb's D call of TRBD1 is untestable without DNA. CDR1 and CDR2 (germline): SGHRS, YFSETQ. CDR3 length equals 14 residues. CDR3 in amino acids: CASTSGVWGTEAFF.

The chain links TRBV6-4 to TRBJ2-1; TCRdb picks TRBD2, but there is no DNA to check that call. The CDR3 is 15 amino acids. Per germline, CDR1 MRHNA and CDR2 SNTAGT. Here the CDR3 reads CASSNPAGGHNEQFF.

CDR3 in amino acids: CASSVVYGGAEAFF. The rearrangement links TRBV9 to TRBJ1-1. There are 14 residues in the CDR3. Per germline, CDR1 SGDLS and CDR2 YYNGEE.

J is TRBJ2-3 and V is TRBV27. The CDR3 consists of 11 residues. In germline, CDR1 is MNHEY, CDR2 SMNVEV (reference sequence). CDR3 residues: CASVWGDTQYF.

The chain's CDR3 is CASSLVRGYEQFF. The chain has TRBV7-9 and TRBJ2-1; the D call of TRBD1 rests on TCRdb alone, since no DNA is present to check it. The CDR3 spans 13 residues. Germline V gene lookup returns CDR1 SEHNR and CDR2 FQNEAQ (reference sequence). Using reference TRBV7-9 and TRBJ2-1 for the parts outside the CDR3, the full variable domain is DTGVSQNPRHKITKRGQNVTFRCDPISEHNRLYWYRQTLGQGPEFLTYFQNEAQLEKSRLLSDRFSAERPKGSFSTLEIQRTEQGDSAMYLCASSLVRGYEQFFGPGTRLTVL.

The V and J genes are TRBV29-1 and TRBJ1-1; TCRdb outputs TRBD1, but without DNA this stays unchecked. CDR3 length: 15 residues. Germline loops: CDR1 SQVTM, CDR2 ANQGSEA. CDR3: CSAPLSGQSNTEAFF.

V gene TRBV30 combines with J gene TRBJ1-2. The length of the CDR3 is 13 residues. The germline CDR1 and CDR2 sequences are GTSNPN and SVGIG (reference sequence). The CDR3 protein is CAWSVGSNYGYTF.

The rearrangement joins TRBV6-2 or TRBV6-3 to TRBJ2-2. This CDR3 contains 14 residues. Germline lookup yields CDR1 MNHEY and CDR2 SVGEGT. The CDR3 loop reads CASSPSHSTGELFF.

J is TRBJ1-1 and V is TRBV10-3; there is no DNA to check the TCRdb D call of TRBD1. The CDR3 extends over 15 amino acids. Germline lookup yields CDR1 ENHRY and CDR2 SYGVKD. The CDR3 sequence is CAIRPGTDINTEAFF.

V and J are TRBV6-1 and TRBJ2-1; TCRdb proposes TRBD1, but this gene call is untestable without DNA. Germline values: CDR1 MNHNS, CDR2 SASEGT. The CDR3 length is 16 residues. CDR3 residues: CASSRLDRGGHNEQFF.

The chain is built from TRBV12-3 or TRBV12-4 and TRBJ2-7. There are 13 residues in the CDR3. CDR3 amino acids: CASSSNVAYEQYF.

J is TRBJ1-1 and V is TRBV5-5. This CDR3 has 12 residues. Germline CDR1 reads SGHKS; CDR2 reads YYEKEE (reference sequence). This CDR3 reads CASSLVGGEAFF. The whole variable domain, remainder taken from reference TRBV5-5 and TRBJ1-1, is DAGVTQSPTHLIKTRGQQVTLRCSPISGHKSVSWYQQVLGQGPQFIFQYYEKEERGRGNFPDRFSARQFPNYSSELNVNALLLGDSALYLCASSLVGGEAFFGQGTRLTVV.

V gene TRBV14 combines with J gene TRBJ2-7. CDR1 is SGHDN, CDR2 FVKESK, per germline. This CDR3 contains 14 residues. The CDR3 loop is CASSQEEAPYEQYF. Full variable domain (missing parts from reference TRBV14 and TRBJ2-7): EAGVTQFPSHSVIEKGQTVTLRCDPISGHDNLYWYRRVMGKEIKFLLHFVKESKQDESGMPNNRFLAERTGGTYSTLKVQPAELEDSGVYFCASSQEEAPYEQYFGPGTRLTVT.

The chain recombines TRBV6-2 or TRBV6-3 with TRBJ2-7. From germline, CDR1 is MNHEY and CDR2 SVGEGT. The CDR3 totals 13 residues. CDR3 protein: CASGTENSYEQYF.

This chain connects TRBV7-8 to TRBJ2-5. Germline assignment: CDR1 SGHVS and CDR2 FQNEAQ. The CDR3 is 12 residues long. The CDR3 sequence is CASSLAVKTQYF.

The V call is TRBV24-1, the J call TRBJ1-2; absent DNA, TCRdb's TRBD1 call cannot be checked. Germline V gene data show CDR1 as KGHDR and CDR2 as SFDVKD. The CDR3 is 16 amino acids. CDR3: CATSDEPRTGGPSYTF.